Reported below is one TCR beta chain. This same CDR3 is encoded by further DNA sequences in the sample. These data originate in a study of blood T cell repertoires in COVID-19. Study information: From T cells, B-cell-depleted T cells, or PBMCs came the material, which was cDNA or gDNA.

Per the study methods: Cell counts per sample came from amplifying reference gene primers. Using immunoSEQ multiplex PCR, the repertoire was profiled, and TCRdb retains in-frame clones only, with some absent. V and J calls and clone size are given by that table; D and trimming were obtained from the DNA. The table has about 300,000 clones, about 88% seen once. The CDR3 totals 15 residues. Germline V gene data show CDR1 as SGHNT and CDR2 as YYREEE (reference sequence). With V trimmed by 0 bases and J by 4 bases, 3 bases remained unmatched. The sequenced sample consisted of peripheral blood. The rearrangement links TRBV5-4 to TRBJ2-5, with TRBD1 identical over 10 bases. The receptor was derived from a man aged 65-85 years with acute or convalescent COVID-19. The CDR3 loop is CASSLGQGASETQYF. The DNA for the CDR3 is TGTGCCAGCAGCTTGGGACAGGGGGCATCAGAGACCCAGTACTTC.